Below, one T cell receptor beta chain is given with its context. Researchers took RNA transcripts and amplified the TCR beta CDR3 regions from them. An initial round of RT-PCR targeting the TCR CDR3 relied on the HTBI primer set. MiXCR, applied by TCRdb to the multiplex PCR reads, yields one record per CDR3 protein. The sample includes about 600,000 distinct CDR3 sequences, 16% of them seen just once. The data were taken from a study of T cells in Graves' hyperthyroidism and ophthalmopathy. Germline CDR1 reads MNHNS; CDR2 reads SASEGT. The length of the CDR3 is 13 residues. V trimming: 11 bases; J trimming: 5 bases; junction bases outside the gene matches: 9.

Material: blood. The TCR was taken from a woman aged 40 to 50 with Graves' ophthalmopathy. The gene calls are TRBV6-1 and TRBJ2-5; 9 bases are shared with TRBD2. The CDR3 reads CAAGGGAFETQYF. DNA for the CDR3: TGTGCCGCGGGCGGGGGGGCCTTCGAGACCCAGTACTTC.